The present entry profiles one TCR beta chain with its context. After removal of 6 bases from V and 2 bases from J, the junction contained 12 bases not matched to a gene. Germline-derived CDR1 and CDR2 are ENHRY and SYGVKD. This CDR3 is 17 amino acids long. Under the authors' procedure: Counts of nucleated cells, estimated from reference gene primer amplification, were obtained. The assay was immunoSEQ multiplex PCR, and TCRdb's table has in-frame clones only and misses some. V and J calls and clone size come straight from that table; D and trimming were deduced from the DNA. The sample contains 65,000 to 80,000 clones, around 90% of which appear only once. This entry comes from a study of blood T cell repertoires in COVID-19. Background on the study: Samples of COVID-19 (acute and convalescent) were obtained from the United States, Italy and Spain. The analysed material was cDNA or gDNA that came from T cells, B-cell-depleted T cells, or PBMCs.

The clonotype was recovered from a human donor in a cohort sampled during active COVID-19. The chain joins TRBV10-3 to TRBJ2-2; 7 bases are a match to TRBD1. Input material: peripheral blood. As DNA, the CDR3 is TGTGCCATCAGGGCCAGGGGGATGACAGCCAACACCGGGGAGCTGTTTTTT. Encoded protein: CAIRARGMTANTGELFF.